This entry describes one T cell receptor (beta chain). This clonotype was detected only once. Its recognized antigen is unknown. Base qualities are missing; no much larger clone stands one base away. On its own, one read is weak support. These data come from a study of vaccination and CD4 T cells after COVID-19 (dated 2022 in TCRdb). About the study as a whole: Every convalescent patient had a positive nasal swab PCR test for SARS-CoV-2, with mild disease in roughly nine patients and severe disease in one. The convalescent cohort comprised six males and four females, including two Hispanic individuals, seven Caucasians, two Asians and one multiracial person. Two doses of either the Pfizer-BioNTech BNT162b2 vaccine (n=8) or the Moderna mRNA-1273 vaccine (n=2) were administered to participants. Post-COVID blood samples were collected from convalescent patients a median of approximately 100 days after diagnosis, with a range of roughly 30 to 161 days. Post-vaccine blood samples were taken a median of roughly 72 days after the second vaccine dose, with a range of about 12 to 250 days. Overlapping spike peptide pools from SARS-CoV-2 and from the common cold coronaviruses HCoV-NL63, HCoV-OC43 and HCoV-229E were used as culture stimuli. Control cultures received a CEFX viral epitope pool as the positive control, an HIV-1 Nef peptide pool as the negative control, or no peptide. In ten to eleven COVID-19 convalescent patients and a few infection-naive healthy vaccine recipients, researchers compared the spike-specific CD4+ TCR repertoire from before mRNA vaccination with the repertoire from after.

The CDR3 has 16 amino acids, counting the end cysteine and phenylalanine. Only the CDR3 DNA stays, 48 bases, in frame from base 1. CDR1 and CDR2 are read off the germline V gene as MNHEY and SVGEGT. V is reduced by 5 bases and J by 6 bases, leaving a spacing of 20 bases between them. Receptor libraries were prepared by PCR. At the Johns Hopkins FTIC core, DNA from the cultured CD4+ T cells underwent TCR sequencing with the Oncomine TCR Beta short-read assay. Genomic DNA was extracted from the cultured CD4+ T cells with the QIAamp micro DNA kit. Oncomine TCR Beta libraries from cultured CD4+ T cells were pooled with unique dual indexes and sequenced on an Illumina iSeq 100. The original methods were these. Non-productive sequences were removed, and CDR3s that did not start with C, did not end with F or W, or were shorter than 7 amino acids were discarded. Antigen-specific clonotypes were identified with the MANAFEST web application by comparing peptide-stimulated wells with reference and other culture wells. An FDR below 0.05, an odds ratio above 5, and a productive frequency above 0.1% in at least two of three replicate wells were required for clones to be considered positive. Clonotypes that were significantly expanded in both SARS-CoV-2 spike wells and at least one common cold coronavirus spike condition were defined as cross-reactive. Similarity between CDR3 sequences was evaluated in R version 3.6.1 using Levenshtein distances (stringdist) and unrooted phylogenetic trees (ape). The public reads were reanalyzed by TCRdb: fastp trimming at Q25, MiXCR alignment, in-frame beta chains only. Identical CDR3 proteins give one entry, which carries the most common genes and DNA. TCRdb's processing, not the authors' own work, is the source of the V and J calls. The sample has about 26,000 distinct CDR3 sequences on record, roughly 64% of them singletons. The ten largest clonotypes hold 4.5% to 5% of the sample.

What the work shows at the level of the full study, not this receptor alone: The median count of SARS-CoV-2-reactive clonotypes went up from around 23 after infection to a few dozen after vaccination, although the change was not significant. In convalescent patients, a median roughly 85% of post-vaccine SARS-CoV-2-reactive clones were detected only after vaccination, and vaccine-specific priming was suggested by this finding. Of the vaccine-specific clones found in convalescent patients, nearly all (304 of 307) were mono-reactive for SARS-CoV-2 spike instead of being cross-reactive with common cold coronaviruses. The number of convalescent patients in the study was relatively small, and the study did not examine early timepoints following natural infection.

What the treatment or condition label conveys for this sample: roughly 10-day PBMC culture with coronavirus spike peptide pools or control peptides (ViraFEST assay). The study used the ViraFEST assay, which expanded antigen-specific T cells with peptide pools and then identified expanded clonotypes by TCR sequencing. Positive SARS-CoV-2 PCR tests in the convalescent patients dated from March to December 2020, before Alpha, Beta and Delta variants emerged in the United States. Each well held some 2 million PBMCs cultured in IMDM containing roughly 5.4% human AB serum and roughly 10 IU/ml IL-2, with 8.5 to 10 ug/ml peptide pools added. Half of the culture medium was replaced with fresh IL-2-containing medium on days 3 and 7. CD4+ T cells were isolated after approximately ten days of culture through negative selection using the EasySep CD4+ T cell isolation kit. Ficoll-Paque Plus gradient centrifugation was used to isolate PBMCs from whole blood, and the isolated PBMCs were then either used fresh or cryopreserved at -140C. In general, triplicate wells were set up for every culture condition.

The clonotype was recovered from a human donor who had recovered from COVID-19. The chain employs TRBV6-2 or TRBV6-3 and TRBJ1-5, with the D gene call left open. Sequenced input: CD4+ T cells from blood, cultured in vitro. The CDR3 protein sequence reads: CASSGDVILSGQPQHF. The DNA sequence is as follows: TGTGCCAGCAGTGGGGATGTGATCCTCAGTGGTCAGCCCCAGCATTTT.